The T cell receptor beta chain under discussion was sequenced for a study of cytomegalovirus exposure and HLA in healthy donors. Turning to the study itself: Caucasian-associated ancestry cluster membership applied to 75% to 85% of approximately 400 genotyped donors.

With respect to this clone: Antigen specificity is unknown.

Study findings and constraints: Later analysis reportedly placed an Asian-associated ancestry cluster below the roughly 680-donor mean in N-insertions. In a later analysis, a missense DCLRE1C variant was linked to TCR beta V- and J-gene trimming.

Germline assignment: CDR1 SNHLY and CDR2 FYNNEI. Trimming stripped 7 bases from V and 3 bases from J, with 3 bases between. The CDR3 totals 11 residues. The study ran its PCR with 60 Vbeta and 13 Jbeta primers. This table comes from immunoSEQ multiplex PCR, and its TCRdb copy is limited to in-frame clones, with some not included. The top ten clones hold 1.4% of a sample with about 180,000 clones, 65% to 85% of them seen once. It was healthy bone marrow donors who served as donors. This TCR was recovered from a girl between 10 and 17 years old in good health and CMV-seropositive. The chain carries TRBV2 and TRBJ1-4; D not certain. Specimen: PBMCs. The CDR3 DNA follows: TGTGCCAGCATATCTAATGAAAAACTGTTTTTT. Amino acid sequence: CASISNEKLFF. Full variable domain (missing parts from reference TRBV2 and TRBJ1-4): EPEVTQTPSHQVTQMGQEVILRCVPISNHLYFYWYRQILGQKVEFLVSFYNNEISEKSEIFDDQFSVERPDGSNFTLKIRSTKLEDSAMYFCASISNEKLFFGSGTQLSVL.